This TCR beta chain was found in a study of blood T cell repertoires in COVID-19 (dated by TCRdb to between 2020 and 2021). About the study as a whole: Collaborator samples came from the United States, Italy and Spain and covered acute and convalescent phases of COVID-19. The dataset comprised deeply sampled blood TCRbeta repertoires from subjects exposed to, actively infected with, or recovered from COVID-19. Nearly every sample came with metadata listing a de-identified subject ID, COVID-19 status, age in years and sex. The repertoires were made available in a free public database intended to serve as a resource for research on the immune response to SARS-CoV-2. The material from the prospective study consisted of cDNA or gDNA derived from T cells, B-cell-depleted T cells, or PBMCs. Samples were obtained from the ongoing ImmuneRACE study (first 160 participants) and from about 1,300 subjects provided by 6 global collaborators. Where HLA class I and class II types were available, the types were taken from metadata supplied by the sample provider, not from assay-based typing. General conclusions and limits of the study: How much clinical and demographic metadata was included differed by source and by participant, and the metadata was provided uncurated.

Enrolling through a virtual design, the prospective study's participants ranged in age from roughly 18 to 90 years and lived across 24 United States geographic areas. To assign participants to cohorts, the prospective study relied on clinical history that participants themselves reported in a screening survey and a study questionnaire. Recovered participants in ImmuneRACE Cohort 3 were defined as having two consecutive negative NP/OP PCR tests, clearance from a healthcare professional, or resolution of symptoms. In the prospective study, whole blood, serum and a nasopharyngeal or oropharyngeal swab were collected from each participant by mobile phlebotomists. Prospective study participants could optionally give additional blood draws and questionnaires over an approximately 2-month period. Prospective study blood samples were shipped either frozen or at room temperature before DNA extraction. TCRbeta CDR3 regions were amplified from genomic DNA using the immunoSEQ Assay, a bias-controlled multiplex PCR. For the original study's pipeline: Nucleated cell counts per sample were estimated from amplification of reference gene primers within the assay. To quantify the absolute abundance of each unique TCRbeta CDR3 rearrangement, sequence reads were collapsed and filtered. For each sample, productive Simpson clonality was calculated as the square root of Simpson's diversity index over productive rearrangements. What TCRdb holds here is the immuneACCESS table cut down to in-frame rearrangements. Part of the clones is not present; checked against another copy, under half of the missing clones reflect an unresolved V gene, and the others are unexplained. Clone size and V and J calls were adopted from that table, with D and trimming inferred from the DNA. Present in this sample are approximately 100,000 clones, just over 85% of which were seen just once. The top ten hold 2% to 3% of the sample.

CDR3 length: 12 amino acids, cysteine to phenylalanine. The retained sequence is limited to the CDR3, 36 bases, with the frame set at the first base. V is clipped by 8 bases and J by 6 bases, and the sequence between their germline boundaries is 13 bases long. CDR1 is given as MNHEY and CDR2 as SVGAGI, both from the germline V gene. In the case of this clone: This clone's antigen is unknown. Base qualities were left out, and no much larger clone turns up one base away.

This receptor was taken from a woman aged 45-65 years who had recovered from COVID-19. The sequenced material came from PBMCs or T cells enriched from blood (not recorded which). Recombination linked TRBV6-5 to TRBJ1-2, with the D segment identity uncertain. The CDR3 here reads CASLSPGNGYTF. The DNA is as follows: TGTGCCAGCCTAAGTCCGGGTAATGGCTACACCTTC.